This T cell receptor (beta chain) came from a study of shared clonotypes between healthy human individuals. General observations from the study: When compared with the clonotypes that were shared by all four sorted-subset donors, the non-shared clonotypes turned out to have lower generation probabilities.

The donors were all Caucasian adults (living in Nashville, Tennessee). Into CD45RA+ naive and CD45RA-negative memory subsets, the CD4+ cells were split. In the authors' methods: Filtering differed since immunoSEQ provided only junctions, with no quality scores. Here immunoSEQ multiplex PCR was the method, and the copy in TCRdb shows in-frame clones only, minus some. V, J and clone size are those of that table, while D and trimming were read from the DNA. The sample holds about 2.3 million clones, more than 80% seen once. Unmatched junction bases numbered 9, after V lost 4 bases and J lost 7 bases. There are 14 residues in the CDR3. Germline V gives CDR1 SGHNT, CDR2 YYREEE (reference sequence). About this clone itself: Antigen unknown.

What was sequenced was naive CD4+ T cells from PBMCs. Regarding subset: CD45RA+ positively selected. The sequence was collected from a young man in good health. Some clones in this sample may be carry-over from other donors' samples. V and J are TRBV5-4 and TRBJ2-5; 8 nucleotides line up with TRBD2. The CDR3 loop reads CASSRGGAGVTQYF. CDR3 DNA: TGTGCCAGCAGCCGCGGAGGAGCGGGAGTGACCCAGTACTTC.